This T cell receptor beta chain stems from a study of cytomegalovirus exposure and HLA in healthy donors. PCR involved 60 Vbeta and 13 Jbeta primers. Only in-frame clones appear in the TCRdb table, and some are missing; sequencing was by immunoSEQ multiplex PCR. The sample has 150,000 to 200,000 clones, just over 75% seen once. To note about this clone: Its antigen is not known.

Study-wide points: Analyzed later, most CMV-associated TCR beta chains appeared HLA-restricted.

J was trimmed by 5 bases and V by 2 bases; bases with no gene match: 11. CDR3 size: 16 residues. Germline V gene sequence: CDR1 SNHLY, CDR2 FYNNEI. Material: PBMCs. The rearrangement links TRBV2 to TRBJ2-5; 7 positions match TRBD2. The sequence was obtained from a man under 40 in good health and CMV-seronegative. The DNA of the CDR3 is TGTGCCAGCAGTGAACTCTTAGCGGGTAGTCAGGAGACCCAGTACTTC. Encoded protein: CASSELLAGSQETQYF.